These 20 T cell receptor beta chains came from one sample sequenced in a study of blood T cell repertoires in COVID-19. TCRdb's table, derived via immunoSEQ multiplex PCR, lists solely in-frame clones and lacks some. The sample comprises 120,000 to 150,000 clones, 80% to 90% of which are singletons, and more than 6.5% rests with the top ten. What was sequenced was peripheral blood. The receptors stem from a woman in her forties or fifties with active or convalescent COVID-19.

The sample holds a few counts of this clone. The chain carries TRBV30 and TRBJ1-3; perhaps TRBD1 as D (6 bases). V lost 8 bases to trimming and J lost 1 base, with 18 bases between them. CDR3 length: 15 amino acids. CDR1 and CDR2 (germline): GTSNPN, SVGIG (reference sequence). Here the CDR3 reads CAGRGFLQSGNTIYF. In DNA, the CDR3 is TGTGCCGGAAGGGGGTTTTTGCAATCTGGAAACACCATATATTTT.

This chain connects TRBV19 to TRBJ1-5, with 8 bases lining up with TRBD1. The CDR3 has 15 residues. Germline lookup yields CDR1 LNHDA and CDR2 SQIVND (reference sequence). Germline trimming cut 6 bases from V and 3 bases from J; bases unmatched to any gene: 7. The DNA for the CDR3 is TGTGCCAGTAGCCCACAGGGGGGAAACAATCAGCCCCAGCATTTT. It encodes CASSPQGGNNQPQHF.

J is TRBJ1-1 and V is TRBV28; a possible D gene is TRBD1 (5 bases). The CDR3 extends over 13 amino acids. V dropped 4 bases and J dropped 3 bases, with 9 bases sitting between them. Germline assignment: CDR1 MDHEN and CDR2 SYDVKM. CDR3 DNA: TGTGCCAGCAGTTCAGGGTTCGACACTGAAGCTTTCTTT. Amino acids: CASSSGFDTEAFF.

This clone was counted only a few times. The V gene is TRBV9, the J gene TRBJ1-6; 9 positions match TRBD1. Germline V gene data show CDR1 as SGDLS and CDR2 as YYNGEE. This CDR3 spans 15 amino acids. With V trimmed by 3 bases and J by 8 bases, 6 bases remained unmatched. Written as DNA, the CDR3 is TGTGCCAGCAGCGGGACACAGGGGGCTGATTCACCCCTCCACTTT. Encoded protein: CASSGTQGADSPLHF.

The chain links TRBV27 to TRBJ2-7; a weak D match, TRBD2 (6 bases). The V gene lost 6 bases and the J gene lost 0 bases, with 12 bases spanning the gap. CDR3 length: 14 residues. Germline assignment: CDR1 MNHEY and CDR2 SMNVEV (reference sequence). The CDR3 sequence: CASREGLGSYEQYF. As DNA, the CDR3 is TGTGCCAGCAGGGAGGGACTTGGCTCCTACGAGCAGTACTTC.

The CDR3 reads CSVEHRQGYEQYF. For the CDR3, the DNA is TGCAGCGTTGAACATCGGCAGGGCTACGAGCAGTACTTC. The chain is built from TRBV29-1 and TRBJ2-7, with D possibly matching TRBD1 (5 bases). The CDR3 is made up of 13 amino acids. Germline CDR1 and CDR2: SQVTM and ANQGSEA. V dropped 2 bases and J dropped 3 bases, with 11 bases sitting between them.

Only one count was recorded for this clone. V usage is TRBV4-1 and J usage is TRBJ2-1; 9 bases match TRBD2. CDR1 and CDR2 (germline): MGHRA, YSYEKL. The CDR3 spans 16 residues. The J segment lost 4 bases and the V segment lost 1 base, leaving 5 bases of the junction unmatched. In DNA form, the CDR3 reads TGCGCCAGCAGCCAAGGATCTAGCGGGGTTTACAATGAGCAGTTCTTC. Translation: CASSQGSSGVYNEQFF.

The V gene is TRBV6-5, the J gene TRBJ2-2; TRBD2 agrees at 9 bases. Trimming took 3 bases from V and 5 from J; bases not matched to a gene: 7. Per the germline V gene, CDR1 is MNHEY and CDR2 is SVGAGI. The CDR3 runs to 16 residues. In DNA form, the CDR3 reads TGTGCCAGCAGTTATAGCGGGGGAGGGAGTACCGGGGAGCTGTTTTTT. It specifies CASSYSGGGSTGELFF.

V and J are TRBV28 and TRBJ1-2; possibly TRBD1 for D (6 bases). Trimming stripped 2 bases from V and 8 bases from J, with 15 bases between. Germline CDR1 reads MDHEN; CDR2 reads SYDVKM. The CDR3 length is 14 residues. The CDR3 here is CASSLARGRGGYTF. CDR3 DNA: TGTGCCAGCAGTTTAGCCAGGGGAAGGGGCGGCTACACCTTC.

This chain uses TRBV6-2 or TRBV6-3 with TRBJ2-5; TRBD2 agrees at 9 bases. V was clipped by 2 bases and J by 5 bases; unmatched bases: 6. Germline CDR1 and CDR2: MNHEY and SVGEGT. CDR3 size: 15 residues. CDR3 sequence: CASSYLTSGRETQYF. The DNA for the CDR3 is TGTGCCAGCAGTTACCTGACTAGCGGACGGGAGACCCAGTACTTC.

V usage is TRBV2 and J usage is TRBJ2-5; TRBD2 might be the D (7 bases). The V end was cut by 7 bases, the J end by 4 bases, with 19 bases between. The CDR3 spans 15 residues. Germline CDR1 is SNHLY and CDR2 is FYNNEI. The DNA of the CDR3 is TGTGCCAGCAACTCACAGGGAGGGGGGAGAGAGACCCAGTACTTC. As protein: CASNSQGGGRETQYF.

The chain is built from TRBV19 and TRBJ2-7; 8 positions agree with TRBD2. The CDR3 is 14 amino acids. Per the germline V gene, CDR1 is LNHDA and CDR2 is SQIVND (reference sequence). Trimming at V came to 7 bases and at J to 2 bases, leaving 7 bases not matched to a gene. The CDR3 DNA sequence: TGTGCCAGTAAACCAGCGGGAGATGCCTACGAGCAGTACTTC. Protein sequence: CASKPAGDAYEQYF.

The rearrangement links TRBV30 to TRBJ1-3; D is uncertain. Germline lookup yields CDR1 GTSNPN and CDR2 SVGIG (reference sequence). This CDR3 comprises 15 residues. V lost 2 bases to trimming and J lost 2 bases, with 13 bases between them. The CDR3 protein is CAWSLSGKPGNTIYF. CDR3 bases: TGTGCCTGGAGTCTCTCAGGCAAACCTGGAAACACCATATATTTT.

This clone was counted between two and nine times. The CDR3 sequence is CASSYRTTGVDTEAFF. The CDR3 nucleotides are TGTGCCAGCAGTTACCGTACGACAGGGGTGGACACTGAAGCTTTCTTT. V usage is TRBV6-5 and J usage is TRBJ1-1, with 8 nucleotides matching TRBD1. Germline lookup yields CDR1 MNHEY and CDR2 SVGAGI. V shed 2 bases, J shed 3 bases, and the junction held 8 bases outside the gene matches. CDR3 size: 16 residues.

CDR3 protein: CASSGSTGKAFF. The CDR3 nucleotides are TGTGCCAGCAGCGGTTCGACAGGGAAAGCTTTCTTT. The chain uses TRBV7-2 and TRBJ1-1; 7 nucleotides line up with TRBD1. The CDR3 covers 12 residues. J lost 9 bases, V lost 5 bases, and 6 bases had no gene match. Germline loops: CDR1 SGHTA, CDR2 FQGNSA.

In its sample, this clone was seen a few times. The V gene is TRBV30, the J gene TRBJ1-6; D might be TRBD1 (6 bases). V lost 6 bases and J lost 5, with 11 bases in between. CDR1 and CDR2 (germline): GTSNPN, SVGIG (reference sequence). This CDR3 is built from 13 residues. The CDR3 sequence is CACTTGHNSPLHF. DNA for the CDR3: TGTGCCTGCACGACAGGTCATAATTCACCCCTCCACTTT.

This sequence joins TRBV6-5 and TRBJ1-6; possibly TRBD1 for D (6 bases). The CDR3 has 14 amino acids. Trimming removed 3 bases from V and 10 bases from J, with 13 bases in between. Germline-derived CDR1 and CDR2 are MNHEY and SVGAGI. The CDR3 sequence is CASSYHRADSPLHF. In nucleotides, the CDR3 is TGTGCCAGCAGTTATCACAGGGCCGACTCACCCCTCCACTTT.

The rearrangement joins TRBV9 to TRBJ2-7; perhaps TRBD2 as D (5 bases). This CDR3 region has 13 residues. V was clipped by 3 bases and J by 1 base, with 8 bases between them. Germline V gene sequence: CDR1 SGDLS, CDR2 YYNGEE. This CDR3 reads CASSDDYSYEQYF. The DNA of the CDR3 is TGTGCCAGCAGCGACGACTATTCCTACGAGCAGTACTTC.

This clone was detected only once. The V call is TRBV7-6, the J call TRBJ2-3; D possibly corresponds to TRBD2 (6 bases). The germline CDR1 and CDR2 sequences are SGHVS and FNYEAQ. Trimming took 1 base from V and 4 from J, leaving 21 bases between them. The CDR3 consists of 18 residues. The CDR3 nucleotides are TGTGCCAGCAGCTTAGAAATCAGGGCGGGGAGTCGCCCAGATACGCAGTATTTT. As protein: CASSLEIRAGSRPDTQYF.

The CDR3 sequence: CASSPTFNYGYTF. As DNA, the CDR3 is TGTGCCAGCAGTCCGACATTTAACTATGGCTACACCTTC. The chain carries TRBV27 and TRBJ1-2; no definite D call. Germline V gene data show CDR1 as MNHEY and CDR2 as SMNVEV (reference sequence). The germline V and J ends were trimmed by 5 bases and 1 base, with 8 bases remaining between them. CDR3 size: 13 residues.